This TCR beta chain derives from a study of blood T cell repertoires in COVID-19. The CDR3 loop spans 14 amino acids. Germline CDR1 reads SGHTA; CDR2 reads FQGTGA. V lost 8 bases and J 4 bases, leaving 17 bases between the germline ends. In the original analysis: Amplification of reference gene primers provided the estimated nucleated cell counts. Some clones are missing from TCRdb's copy, which holds only in-frame ones; the method was immunoSEQ multiplex PCR. V and J calls and clone size come straight from that table; D and trimming were deduced from the DNA. The sample holds approximately 150,000 clones, over 65% seen once.

This sequence joins TRBV7-3 and TRBJ1-2, with a weak D call TRBD1 (5 bases). The receptor's source is a human donor in a cohort sampled during active COVID-19. Sequenced input: peripheral blood. Written as DNA, the CDR3 is TGTGCCAGCCCCGGGGGGGAAACTCGCTATGGCTACACCTTC. The encoded protein is CASPGGETRYGYTF.